The rows below give T cell receptor beta chains drawn from one sample of a study of blood T cell repertoires in COVID-19. TCRdb keeps only in-frame clones here, not all; method: immunoSEQ multiplex PCR. The sample includes approximately 290,000 clones, approximately 83% of them seen just once. Source material: PBMCs or T cells enriched from blood (not recorded which). The origin of the receptors is a woman under 40 who had recovered from COVID-19. Both conserved end residues are part of each CDR3. A D gene is named only where the DNA matches it firmly. Expanded clones get a size class; other rows say once, few or many, or leave the size out.

TRBD2	-	TRBJ2-5	TRBV24-1	15	TGTGCCACCAGTGACGAGACTAGCCAACAAGAGACCCAGTACTTC	CATSDETSQQETQYF
-	-	TRBJ1-6	TRBV7-9	16	TGTGCCAGCAGCCCTGGGACATTGGGGGATAATTCACCCCTCCACTTT	CASSPGTLGDNSPLHF
-	-	TRBJ2-7	TRBV7-8	13	TGTGCCAGCAGCCCCAGAACGCCCTACGAGCAGTACTTC	CASSPRTPYEQYF
-	-	TRBJ2-1	TRBV6-2/TRBV6-3	16	TGTGCCAGCAGTTCTCCTATTAAGAGCTCCTACAATGAGCAGTTCTTC	CASSSPIKSSYNEQFF
-	-	TRBJ2-1	TRBV2	9	TGTGCCAGCAGCCCCTCCTGGTTCTTC	CASSPSWFF
-	once	TRBJ1-2	TRBV6-6	12	TGTGCCAGCAGTTACGGCGGCGGGGGCTACACCTTC	CASSYGGGGYTF
-	-	TRBJ1-3	TRBV28	14	TGTGCCAGCAGTTCGGCAGGGGCCGGAAACACCATATATTTT	CASSSAGAGNTIYF
-	-	TRBJ1-3	TRBV6-1	15	TGTGCCAGCAGTGAAGGGTGGGCCGGAGGAAACACCATATATTTT	CASSEGWAGGNTIYF
TRBD1	-	TRBJ1-3	TRBV6-1	19	TGTGCCAGCAGTGAAATAGGACAGGGGAGTGGATCGGCAGGAAACACCATATATTTT	CASSEIGQGSGSAGNTIYF
-	-	TRBJ1-1	TRBV10-2	12	TGCGCCAGCAGTGACTCAGGGGCTGAAGCTTTCTTT	CASSDSGAEAFF
-	-	TRBJ1-6	TRBV28	14	TGTGCCAGCAGTTTCATAGTAGCGGGTTCACCCCTCCACTTT	CASSFIVAGSPLHF
-	-	TRBJ1-2	TRBV28	14	TGTGCCAGCAGACCTATCCCCGGGAGTTACGGCTACACCTTC	CASRPIPGSYGYTF
-	-	TRBJ1-1	TRBV30	15	TGTGCCTCCACCTTAAACAGGGAGATGAACACTGAAGCTTTCTTT	CASTLNREMNTEAFF
TRBD1	-	TRBJ2-6	TRBV7-6	19	TGTGCCAGCAGCGTAGAACCGGGACAGGGGGCTTCTGGGGCCAACGTCCTGACTTTC	CASSVEPGQGASGANVLTF
TRBD1	-	TRBJ1-4	TRBV11-2	13	TGTGCCAGCAGCTTAAGAGGGGGCGGAAAACTGTTTTTT	CASSLRGGGKLFF
TRBD2	-	TRBJ2-5	TRBV11-1	14	TGTGCCAGCAGCCTAGACTGGGGAGGGGAGACCCAGTACTTC	CASSLDWGGETQYF
-	few	TRBJ2-1	TRBV19	16	TGTGCCAGTAGTATAGCGGGAGCAGTTTCATACAATGAGCAGTTCTTC	CASSIAGAVSYNEQFF
TRBD2	-	TRBJ2-2	TRBV28	14	TGTGCCAGCAGTTTGGGGGGGTTTACCGGGGAGCTGTTTTTT	CASSLGGFTGELFF
-	few	TRBJ1-5	TRBV19	20	TGTGCCAGTAGCAGACGGAACTCCGGGATCGCCTGGAGTGGCAATCAGCCCCAGCATTTT	CASSRRNSGIAWSGNQPQHF
-	-	TRBJ2-7	TRBV27	14	TGTGCCAGCAGGCGACAGTCTGATTCCTACGAGCAGTACTTC	CASRRQSDSYEQYF
TRBD1	-	TRBJ2-5	TRBV7-8	14	TGTGCCAGCAGCCCAGGGACAGCTGAAGAGACCCAGTACTTC	CASSPGTAEETQYF
-	-	TRBJ2-7	TRBV29-1	15	TGCAGCGTTCTACAATTATCAGGGATCCTCTACGAGCAGTACTTC	CSVLQLSGILYEQYF
TRBD1	-	TRBJ1-6	TRBV6-4	13	TGTGCCAGCAGTGTGGACAGGGGTTCGGCCCTCCACTTT	CASSVDRGSALHF
-	-	TRBJ1-2	TRBV28	14	TGTGCCAGCAGTTCCGGAGGGGTTTACGATGGCTACACCTTC	CASSSGGVYDGYTF